The T cell receptor beta chain described here comes from a study of regulatory T cells in long-lasting Graves disease (dated by TCRdb to the early 2020s). Regarding the complete study: In the newly diagnosed Graves' disease group, patients had been taking antithyroid drugs for less than 3 months. A total of around 35 samples were covered by TCR sequencing, comprising some 13 persistent and around 20 newly diagnosed Graves' disease patients. The study took place in China and was registered as a clinical trial. This study used TCR sequencing and RNA sequencing of peripheral blood to compare persistent Graves' disease patients against newly diagnosed Graves' disease patients. The study at large found these results: As a limitation, the authors acknowledged that the small sample size may reduce accuracy. Sequencing and analysis were limited to the TCR beta chain. Compared with newly diagnosed patients, patients with persistent Graves' disease had lower TCR Shannon entropy and fewer highly expanded clones, which suggests clonal expansion. Because the primary lesion, thyroid tissue, could not be accessed, the study looked at peripheral blood alone. Persistent patients shared more public clonotypes among themselves (around 3,000) than newly diagnosed patients did (more than 950). Persistent disease showed preferential use of TRBV28, TRBJ1-2 and TRBJ2-5, whereas newly diagnosed disease favored TRBV20-1 and TRBJ2-1.

The label giving this sample's time point can be read as: newly diagnosed GD, antithyroid drugs for less than 3 months. For both TCR sequencing and RNA sequencing, RNA was extracted from PBMCs using TRIzol. The diagnosis of Graves' disease was made according to American Thyroid Association guidelines. The patients came from an endocrinology department in Xi'an, China. From each patient, roughly 9 milliliters of peripheral blood was collected into an EDTA anticoagulant tube. Ficoll Paque Plus density gradient separation was used to isolate PBMCs, and no additional T cell sorting was done. An Agilent 2100 Bioanalyzer and agarose gel were used to assess RNA quality, and a NanoDrop 2000 was used to measure RNA concentration. CDR1 and CDR2 are read off the germline V gene as MNHEY and SVGAGI. The CDR3 measures 18 amino acids from cysteine to phenylalanine. Only the CDR3 part of the read is kept: 54 bases, read in frame from the first base. V has 0 bases trimmed and J has 3 bases trimmed; junction bases matching no gene number 7.

Library preparation used multiplex PCR. The reads were generated on an Illumina HiSeq 4000. CDR3 regions were amplified by Arm-PCR with iRepertoire HTBI primers to construct TCR beta libraries. PCR products were gel purified before sequencing. Regarding the original processing steps: Gene usage analysis of CDR3 amino acid clonotypes relied on the approximately 68 TRBV and fewer than 15 TRBJ segments identified across samples. COPE and FqMerger were used to merge filtered high-quality paired reads into contigs. BLAST was used to align contigs to the IMGT TRBV, TRBD and TRBJ reference genes, and CDR3 was defined following IMGT. Any clonotype with a frequency above 0.1% was counted as a highly expanded clone. Shannon entropy served as the measure of repertoire diversity, while the Gini coefficient captured V-J evenness. Public clonotypes were defined as clonotypes shared by more than one individual. Clones were called with MiXCR by TCRdb after fastp trimmed the public reads at Q25, and only in-frame beta chains were retained. One record per CDR3 amino acid sequence lists the most common genes and DNA. V and J calls and clone size were set by TCRdb, not the authors. For this sample there are roughly 350,000 distinct CDR3 sequences; 16% appear just once. 25% to 30% of the sample belongs to the ten largest clones.

In its sample, this clonotype was seen many times. Its antigen remains undetermined. Per-nucleotide qualities are absent, and no much larger clonotype sits a single base away. This same sample was also taken into another study, of T cells in Graves' hyperthyroidism and ophthalmopathy. That second report states: Graves' hyperthyroidism was defined as stable when no progression to ophthalmopathy occurred over 18 months of follow-up. Hyperthyroidism patients were newly diagnosed, had a disease duration of under 2 months, and were aged 18 to 65 years. The study excluded patients with uncontrolled infections, other autoimmune diseases, pregnancy or lactation. Diagnoses were based on clinical symptoms, serum thyroxine and TRAb, thyroid ultrasound and orbital computed tomography. A first-round RT-PCR of the TCR CDR3 used the HTBI primer set with the Qiagen OneStep RT-PCR kit. Blood samples also contained most of the expanded thyroid clonotypes (frequency above 0.001), which suggests that blood repertoires may reflect thyroid immune responses. In cross-validation, a model built on a 13 V-J signature told ophthalmopathy apart from stable hyperthyroidism with under 90% sensitivity and approximately 81% specificity, and in testing the same model reached 80%/75%. During validation, the model predicted progression to ophthalmopathy a median of roughly 7.1 months ahead of onset, with around 71% sensitivity and 72% to 80% specificity. To identify TCR V-J signatures that set the groups apart, the researchers used a discovery cohort of 100 patients, made up of approximately 43 with Graves' ophthalmopathy and some 60 with stable Graves' hyperthyroidism. An independent validation cohort of around 19 hyperthyroidism patients and approximately 16 patients who later progressed to ophthalmopathy tested prospective prediction of ophthalmopathy. For training and testing, the 110 or so patients in the discovery cohort were randomly divided in a 7:3 ratio. In addition, the study compared T-cell repertoires in thyroid tissue and in blood from about 6 Graves' hyperthyroidism patients. Following sampling, methimazole starting at 30 mg daily was given to hyperthyroidism patients, and high-dose intravenous methylprednisolone was given to ophthalmopathy patients. The libraries were constructed in a second round of multiplex PCR and then size-selected and purified. Sequencing of the libraries was done on an Illumina HiSeq2000 using paired-end 100 bp reads. SOAPnuke was used to process the raw data, removing reads that contained adapters or uncalled bases, had a mean Phred below 15, or lacked an exact match to the constant primer or identifier. High-quality paired reads were merged with COPE v1.2.5, and unique nucleotide sequences were defined as clonotypes. MiTCR v1.1 was used to align the clonotypes against IMGT TRBV, TRBD and TRBJ reference segments. The analysis was restricted to V-J combinations with a frequency above 0.0001, which together covered just over 98% of the repertoires. A TCS score was defined as the ratio of F50 (clonal expansion) to E x V (chaos), with BLOSUM62-based TCRdist applied between CDR3 peptides within each V-J. Welch's t-statistics and random forest reduced 450 to 600 V-J features to 13, which were used in a naive Bayes classifier (R e1071). No statistical method was used to set the sample size in advance, and investigators knew the group allocation. The paper reports TCR Vbeta CDR3 sequencing of approximately 140 peripheral blood samples: some 44 ophthalmopathy, under 85 hyperthyroidism and 17 progressor patients.

The receptor was derived from a man in his forties with Graves disease. Donor details come from another sample of the same person, matched by shared clones. This chain joins TRBV6-5 to TRBJ1-4; 10 bases in the middle match TRBD1. Sequenced material: peripheral blood mononuclear cells (PBMCs), taken at new diagnosis, from a patient treated with antithyroid drugs. In nucleotides, the sequence is TGTGCCAGCAGTTACTCGATTCCGGGACAGGGGCCTAATGAAAAACTGTTTTTT. Its amino acids are CASSYSIPGQGPNEKLFF.